This TCR beta chain came from a study of beta chain features in type 1 diabetes. Since all of the isolated RNA was reverse transcribed, expressed TCRB transcripts were what got sequenced. The protocol was immunoSEQ multiplex PCR, while the TCRdb copy is restricted to in-frame clones and leaves out a portion. The data contain just over 450,000 clones, over 25% of them singletons. This clone was recorded a few times. Other DNA sequences from this sample encode an identical CDR3 as well. CDR3 length: 12 amino acids. The V end was cut by 3 bases, the J end by 4 bases, with 6 bases between. Germline lookup yields CDR1 SGHTA and CDR2 FQGNSA.

The sample consisted of naive CD4+ T cells from blood. The source is a man aged 18 to 30 in good health. This chain connects TRBV7-2 to TRBJ2-5; D uncertain. CDR3 region: CASSLNRETQYF. CDR3 DNA: TGTGCCAGCAGCTTGAACAGAGAGACCCAGTACTTC. Looking up the rest from reference TRBV7-2 and TRBJ2-5 gives the full variable domain: GAGVSQSPSNKVTEKGKDVELRCDPISGHTALYWYRQSLGQGLEFLIYFQGNSAPDKSGLPSDRFSAERTGGSVSTLTIQRTQQEDSAVYLCASSLNRETQYFGPGTRLLVL.